This TCR delta chain derives from a study of gamma-delta chains in newborns, infants, children. Study details: Microbial exposure reportedly drives polyclonal innate γδ T cell expansion after birth.

Notes on this clone: A much larger clone differs from this one at a single base, so this may be a read error.

V shed 2 bases and J 1 base; nucleotides not matched to a gene: 40. The CDR3 consists of 28 residues. Germline values: CDR1 TSWWSYY, CDR2 QGS. TCRdb re-called clones from the reads via CATT. The sample consists of thousands of delta-chain clones, 1.5% of them appearing once. The chain combines TRDV1 with TRDJ1, with 10 bases fitting TRDD3. The sequence was collected from a child who was a newborn, infant or young child, either healthy, febrile or measles-vaccinated (not recorded which). The specimen was blood. CDR3 sequence reads: CALGEGQSYAWTPFFGPLLGDFTDKLIF. The CDR3 DNA reads as TGTGCTCTTGGGGAAGGTCAGTCCTATGCTTGGACCCCATTTTTCGGGCCCCTACTGGGGGATTTCACCGATAAACTCATCTTT.